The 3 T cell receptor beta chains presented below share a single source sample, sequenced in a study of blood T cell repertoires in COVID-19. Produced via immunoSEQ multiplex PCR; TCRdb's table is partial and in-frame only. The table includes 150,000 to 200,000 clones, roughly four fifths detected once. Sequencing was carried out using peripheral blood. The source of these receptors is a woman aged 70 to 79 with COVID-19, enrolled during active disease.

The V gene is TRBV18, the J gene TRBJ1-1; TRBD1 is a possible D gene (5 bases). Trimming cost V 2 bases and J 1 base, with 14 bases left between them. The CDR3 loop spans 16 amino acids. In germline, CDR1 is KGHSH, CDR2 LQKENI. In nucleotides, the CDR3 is TGTGCCAGCTCACCAATAAACAGGCCAGGGAACACTGAAGCTTTCTTT. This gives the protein CASSPINRPGNTEAFF.

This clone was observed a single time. The CDR3, as DNA: TGCAGCGTTGATTTTTTCGACGGGGGCGAGCAGTACTTC. This sequence encodes CSVDFFDGGEQYF. V usage is TRBV29-1 and J usage is TRBJ2-7; possibly TRBD2 for D (6 bases). The CDR3 consists of 13 residues. Germline CDR1 SQVTM, CDR2 ANQGSEA. V lost 3 bases to trimming and J lost 6 bases, with 15 bases between them.

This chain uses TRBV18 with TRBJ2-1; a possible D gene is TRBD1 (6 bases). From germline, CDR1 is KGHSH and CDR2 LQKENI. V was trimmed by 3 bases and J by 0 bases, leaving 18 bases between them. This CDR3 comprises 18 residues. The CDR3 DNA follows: TGTGCCAGCTCACCCCTAAGGTACAGGGCAAGCTCCTACAATGAGCAGTTCTTC. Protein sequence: CASSPLRYRASSYNEQFF.